The 28 T cell receptor beta chains listed next were all sequenced from one sample in a study of CD8+CD57+ T cells in acquired aplastic anemia. It was genomic DNA that served as the template for profiling TCR beta VDJ and CDR3. TCRdb re-called the reads with MiXCR, one entry per CDR3 protein. The sample lists just over 450,000 distinct CDR3 sequences; around a third were seen once. Patients chosen for sequencing had shown CD8+CD57+ cell expansion by flow cytometry. The sequenced sample was sorted CD4+, CD8+, or CD8+CD57+ T cells (not recorded which) from PBMCs. All receptors derive from a human donor with aplastic anemia.

This clonotype was picked up a small number of times. The V and J genes are TRBV11-1 and TRBJ2-1; D perhaps matches TRBD2 (6 bases). Germline loops: CDR1 SGHAT, CDR2 FQDESV (reference sequence). CDR3 length: 15 residues. V lost 4 bases and J 7 bases, leaving 17 bases between the germline ends. CDR3 region: CASSSRRASRNEQFF. In nucleotides, the CDR3 is TGTGCCAGCAGCTCGCGGAGGGCTAGTAGGAATGAGCAGTTCTTC.

The table lists this clonotype with a few counts. This chain joins TRBV5-5 and TRBJ1-5; D is perhaps TRBD1 (6 bases). V was shortened by 0 bases and J by 3 bases, with 10 bases between the two germline ends. The CDR3 is 15 residues long. CDR1 is SGHKS and CDR2 is YYEKEE in the germline V gene (reference sequence). In nucleotides, the CDR3 is TGTGCCAGCAGCTTGGCAGGGGAAGTCAATCAGCCCCAGCATTTT. It is translated as CASSLAGEVNQPQHF.

This clonotype was seen a few times. The CDR3 region is CATSVLGEDTQYF. CDR3 nucleotide sequence: TGTGCCACCAGTGTCCTGGGCGAAGATACGCAGTATTTT. The chain has TRBV24-1 and TRBJ2-3; D gene unclear. The germline V gene has CDR1 KGHDR and CDR2 SFDVKD. This CDR3 has 13 residues. V shed 5 bases and J shed 5 bases, with 10 bases lying between them.

The chain couples TRBV7-9 to TRBJ1-1; D is unresolved. The CDR3 totals 13 residues. V was shortened by 0 bases and J by 10 bases, with 12 bases between the two germline ends. CDR1 is SEHNR, CDR2 FQNEAQ, per germline (reference sequence). The CDR3 protein is CASSLAGNFGAFF. The CDR3, as DNA: TGTGCCAGCAGCTTAGCGGGCAACTTCGGAGCTTTCTTT.

This clonotype was seen a handful of times. The chain recombines TRBV12-3 or TRBV12-4 with TRBJ1-1, with D unclear. The CDR3 extends over 14 amino acids. Deletions cut 6 bases from V and 2 bases from J, with 13 bases between. CDR3 sequence (DNA): TGTGCCAGCAGAACGTCTCGGTACAACACTGAAGCTTTCTTT. Residues: CASRTSRYNTEAFF.

This clonotype was found a few times. This may be a read error: a much more frequent sequence differs by one nucleotide. The rearrangement links TRBV19 to TRBJ2-5, with a weak D call TRBD2 (5 bases). The CDR3 is 14 residues long. Germline assignment: CDR1 LNHDA and CDR2 SQIVND (reference sequence). V was pared by 1 base and J by 9 bases, with 15 bases between. CDR3 nucleotide sequence: TGTGCCAGTAGTATAGGCAGTCATACGGAGGCCCAGTACTTC. Translating gives CASSIGSHTEAQYF. Combining the CDR3 with reference TRBV19 and TRBJ2-5 gives the whole variable domain DGGITQSPKYLFRKEGQNVTLSCEQNLNHDAMYWYRQDPGQGLRLIYYSQIVNDFQKGDIAEGYSVSREKKESFPLTVTSAQKNPTAFYLCASSIGSHTEAQYFGPGTRLLVL.

A note on this clonotype: Relative to the germline gene, one junction end is altered; a read error may explain this. J is TRBJ2-2 and V is TRBV7-2; D perhaps matches TRBD2 (6 bases). Germline V CDR1 and CDR2: SGHTA, FQGNSA. The CDR3 consists of 15 residues. The CDR3 region is CARSLAVSDTGELFF. The CDR3 DNA sequence: TGTGCCCGCAGCTTAGCGGTGTCGGACACCGGGGAGTTGTTTTTT.

J is TRBJ1-4 and V is TRBV29-1; D not resolved. The CDR3 totals 12 residues. Germline V CDR1 and CDR2: SQVTM, ANQGSEA. V lost 1 base, J lost 7 bases, and 7 bases lay in between. This CDR3 is CSVEGPAEKLFF. CDR3 in DNA: TGCAGCGTTGAAGGGCCCGCTGAAAAACTGTTTTTT.

The chain joins TRBV15 to TRBJ1-1, with 7 positions matching TRBD1. CDR3 length: 15 amino acids. Looked up from germline, CDR1 is LNHNV and CDR2 is YYDKDF (reference sequence). Germline trimming cut 1 base from V and 4 bases from J; bases unmatched to any gene: 6. The CDR3 region is CATSRVGAGGTEAFF. CDR3 DNA sequence: TGTGCCACCAGCAGAGTCGGGGCAGGGGGCACTGAAGCTTTCTTT.

On this clonotype: A much more abundant neighbour one base away suggests this may be a read error. The V and J genes are TRBV9 and TRBJ2-3, with a tentative D call TRBD2 (6 bases). CDR3 length: 14 residues. Germline-derived CDR1 and CDR2 are SGDLS and YYNGEE. CDR3 in DNA: TGTGCCAGCAGCGTAGTCGCTAGCGTGGATACGCGGTATTTT. As protein: CASSVVASVDTRYF.

This clonotype was observed many times. The V and J genes are TRBV19 and TRBJ1-1; the D gene is possibly TRBD1 (6 bases). Germline V gene lookup returns CDR1 LNHDA and CDR2 SQIVND (reference sequence). The CDR3 is 15 amino acids. The V end lost 4 bases, the J end lost 1 base, and 13 bases lay between the germline ends. The CDR3 DNA is TGTGCCAGTAGTACCTGGGGGCGAGGGAACACTGAAGCTTTCTTT. Translation: CASSTWGRGNTEAFF.

The chain links TRBV24-1 to TRBJ2-1, with D perhaps TRBD2 (6 bases). CDR3 length: 15 amino acids. V was clipped by 11 bases and J by 6 bases, with 22 bases between them. Germline CDR1 reads KGHDR; CDR2 reads SFDVKD. CDR3 residues: CASSTLAGTPNEQFF. CDR3 coding DNA: TGTGCCAGCTCAACCTTGGCGGGAACCCCCAATGAGCAGTTCTTC.

In regard to this clonotype: It may be a read error: a sequence one base away is much more abundant. The CDR3 DNA reads TGCAGTGCCACGCGGGACAGGGTCGTTTACGAGCAGTACTTC. Translated, it gives CSATRDRVVYEQYF. This sequence joins TRBV20-1 and TRBJ2-7; 9 bases fit TRBD1. The CDR3 sequence is 14 residues long. V lost 6 bases to trimming and J lost 4 bases; unmatched junction nucleotides: 10. Germline loops: CDR1 DFQATT, CDR2 SNEGSKA (reference sequence).

About this clonotype: Just one base apart from a much larger clone, this may be a read error. V gene TRBV2 combines with J gene TRBJ1-4; no reliable D call. Germline assignment: CDR1 SNHLY and CDR2 FYNNEI. The CDR3 is made up of 16 amino acids. CDR3 sequence (DNA): TGTGCCAGCGGTGAAGAGACGGTTGTGGTTAAGGAAAAACTGTTTTTT. This encodes CASGEETVVVKEKLFF.

The table lists this clonotype with many counts. For the CDR3, the DNA is TGTGCCAGTACCCCCCCGCCTAAGGACAATGAGCAGTTCTTC. Residues: CASTPPPKDNEQFF. The rearrangement joins TRBV19 to TRBJ2-1; D is undetermined. V gave up 7 bases and J gave up 5 bases, with 15 bases separating them. This CDR3 has 14 amino acids. Germline assignment: CDR1 LNHDA and CDR2 SQIVND (reference sequence).

This clonotype was seen repeatedly, ten times or more. J is TRBJ1-2 and V is TRBV3-1; TRBD1 matches 7 bases. V dropped 3 bases and J dropped 8; count of bases not matched to a gene: 3. This CDR3 has 12 residues. CDR1 LGHDT and CDR2 YNNKEL come from the germline V gene (reference sequence). CDR3 protein: CASSQTGRGYTF. DNA of the CDR3: TGTGCCAGCAGCCAGACAGGGAGAGGCTACACCTTC.

This clonotype was counted once. This rearrangement joins TRBV24-1 to TRBJ1-4, with D possibly TRBD1 on 5 matching bases. The V end lost 3 bases, the J end lost 8 bases, and 12 bases lay between the germline ends. Germline V gene data show CDR1 as KGHDR and CDR2 as SFDVKD. The CDR3 runs to 14 residues. This CDR3 reads CATSDPRDSEKLFF. CDR3 DNA: TGTGCCACCAGTGATCCCCGGGACTCCGAAAAACTGTTTTTT.

The chain links TRBV10-3 to TRBJ2-7; 8 nucleotides align to TRBD1. Trimming took 5 bases from V and 2 from J; bases not matched to a gene: 14. Germline V gene sequence: CDR1 ENHRY, CDR2 SYGVKD. The CDR3 runs 17 residues. CDR3 region: CAISYYSPGTGAYEQYF. The CDR3 DNA reads as TGTGCCATCAGTTACTACTCCCCCGGGACAGGAGCCTACGAGCAGTACTTC.

This clonotype was seen a few times. This chain joins TRBV30 and TRBJ1-6; unclear D gene. The CDR3 contains 14 residues. CDR1 and CDR2 from the germline V gene are GTSNPN and SVGIG (reference sequence). The germline V and J ends were trimmed by 0 bases and 9 bases, with 12 bases remaining between them. Written as DNA, the CDR3 is TGTGCCTGGAGTGTAGACACACTCGTTTCACCCCTCCACTTT. This codes for CAWSVDTLVSPLHF.

V gene TRBV7-2 combines with J gene TRBJ2-7, with 7 bases aligning to TRBD1. Germline lookup yields CDR1 SGHTA and CDR2 FQGNSA. The CDR3 has 12 amino acids. J was trimmed by 7 bases and V by 7 bases; bases with no gene match: 7. This CDR3 is CASNIRGQEQYF. The CDR3 nucleotides read TGTGCCAGCAATATAAGGGGACAGGAGCAGTACTTC.

This clonotype has just one count. This chain uses TRBV19 with TRBJ1-2, with TRBD1 matching over 9 bases. This CDR3 comprises 14 residues. Germline V gene sequence: CDR1 LNHDA, CDR2 SQIVND (reference sequence). The trim removed 6 bases at V and 8 bases at J, leaving 10 bases unmatched. The CDR3 protein is CASRAPGQGGGYTF. CDR3 coding DNA: TGTGCCAGTAGGGCCCCGGGACAGGGAGGCGGCTACACCTTC.

The table lists this clonotype with a few counts. The chain links TRBV4-2 to TRBJ1-3; 7 nucleotides match TRBD1. This CDR3 contains 16 residues. Germline V CDR1 and CDR2: LGHNA, YNFKEQ. The V and J ends lost 5 bases and 1 base, in that order; junction bases with no gene match: 8. CDR3 sequence reads: CASSGTGQRSGNTIYF. The CDR3 nucleotides read TGTGCCAGCAGCGGGACGGGACAGCGATCTGGAAACACCATATATTTT.

This clonotype has a count of ten or more. The V and J genes are TRBV10-1 and TRBJ1-3, with TRBD1 as a possible D gene (5 bases). This CDR3 has 13 amino acids. CDR1 and CDR2 (germline): WNHNN, SYGVQD (reference sequence). The V end was cut by 10 bases, the J end by 4 bases, with 14 bases between. CDR3 in amino acids: CATSTDRGNTIYF. The CDR3 nucleotides read TGCGCCACCTCGACAGACCGAGGAAACACCATATATTTT.

This clonotype showed up many times. The CDR3 spells CASSLGGQRLYGYTF. CDR3 DNA: TGTGCCAGCAGCTTAGGGGGACAGAGGCTCTATGGCTACACCTTC. The chain has TRBV7-9 and TRBJ1-2, with TRBD1 matching over 7 bases. The CDR3 covers 15 residues. In germline, CDR1 is SEHNR, CDR2 FQNEAQ (reference sequence). V trimming: 1 base; J trimming: 4 bases; junction bases outside the gene matches: 6.

This clonotype was observed at least ten times. This chain uses TRBV2 with TRBJ1-2, with TRBD1 identical over 8 bases. In germline, CDR1 is SNHLY, CDR2 FYNNEI. With 3 bases clipped from V and 4 bases from J, the junction kept 4 bases outside the gene matches. This CDR3 spans 14 amino acids. The CDR3 is CASSEQGATYGYTF. CDR3 nucleotide sequence: TGTGCCAGCAGTGAGCAGGGGGCCACCTATGGCTACACCTTC.

This clonotype was seen at least ten times. The chain uses TRBV20-1 and TRBJ1-5; D is unclear. The CDR3 length is 15 residues. CDR1 DFQATT and CDR2 SNEGSKA come from the germline V gene (reference sequence). V was shortened by 6 bases and J by 6 bases, with 21 bases between the two germline ends. The CDR3 spells CSAVRAGENTQPQHF. The CDR3 region has the DNA TGCAGTGCGGTTCGAGCGGGCGAAAACACTCAGCCCCAGCATTTT.

This clonotype was observed many times. The chain employs TRBV7-2 and TRBJ2-5; D may be TRBD1 or TRBD2 (5 bases each). Germline loops: CDR1 SGHTA, CDR2 FQGNSA. Trimming stripped 3 bases from V and 1 base from J, with 6 bases between. The length of the CDR3 is 13 residues. The CDR3 sequence is CASSFGTQETQYF. In DNA, the CDR3 is TGTGCCAGCAGCTTCGGGACCCAAGAGACCCAGTACTTC.

The chain links TRBV7-2 to TRBJ2-7; 7 positions agree with TRBD1. CDR3 length: 13 residues. Per the germline V gene, CDR1 is SGHTA and CDR2 is FQGNSA. V was pared by 1 base and J by 13 bases, with 10 bases of the junction left unmatched. CDR3 residues: CASSLVEATGLYF. CDR3 DNA sequence: TGTGCCAGCAGCTTAGTTGAAGCGACAGGGCTATACTTC.